The clone carrying this T cell receptor (beta chain) was detected a few times. V gave up 2 bases and J gave up 3 bases; unmatched junction bases: 4. This CDR3 has 15 residues. This sample is drawn from a study of identical twins. cDNA molecules carried unique molecular identifiers, and template switching added a universal primer site. Each CDR3 protein gets one entry after TCRdb re-called the 5' RACE reads with MiXCR. The sample yields 700,000 or so distinct CDR3 sequences, around 20% seen once. These data also featured in a second study, about T cells expressing NK-cell markers.

The specimen sequenced was PBMCs. This clonotype was obtained from a woman aged 18 to 35 in good health. This chain uses TRBV12-3 or TRBV12-4 with TRBJ2-7; 10 bases are a match to TRBD2. CDR3 amino acids: CASSLPPSGSYEQYF. In DNA form, the CDR3 reads TGTGCCAGCAGTTTACCGCCTAGCGGGAGCTACGAGCAGTACTTC.